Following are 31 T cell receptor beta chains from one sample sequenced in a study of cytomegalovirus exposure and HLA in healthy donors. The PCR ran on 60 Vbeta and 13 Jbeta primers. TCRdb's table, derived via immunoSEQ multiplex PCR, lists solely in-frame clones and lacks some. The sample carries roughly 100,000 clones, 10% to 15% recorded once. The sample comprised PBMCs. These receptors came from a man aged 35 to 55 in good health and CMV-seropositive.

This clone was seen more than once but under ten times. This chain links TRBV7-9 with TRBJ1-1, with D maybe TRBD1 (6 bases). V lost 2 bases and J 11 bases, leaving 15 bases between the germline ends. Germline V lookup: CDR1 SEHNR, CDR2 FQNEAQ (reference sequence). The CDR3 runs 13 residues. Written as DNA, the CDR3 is TGTGCCAGCAGCTTAATGTCAGGGGAGATGGCTTTCTTT. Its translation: CASSLMSGEMAFF.

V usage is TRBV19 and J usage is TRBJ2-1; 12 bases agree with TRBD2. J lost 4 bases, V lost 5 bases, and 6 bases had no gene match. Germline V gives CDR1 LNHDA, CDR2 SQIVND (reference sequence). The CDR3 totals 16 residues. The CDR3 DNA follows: TGTGCCAGTAGTCCTCTAGCGGGAGGGCCGTACAATGAGCAGTTCTTC. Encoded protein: CASSPLAGGPYNEQFF.

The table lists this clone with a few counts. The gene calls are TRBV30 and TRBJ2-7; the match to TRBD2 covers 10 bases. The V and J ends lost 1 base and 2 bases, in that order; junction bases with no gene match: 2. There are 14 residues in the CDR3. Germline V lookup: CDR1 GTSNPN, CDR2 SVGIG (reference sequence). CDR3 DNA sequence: TGTGCCTGGAGTGGAGGACTAGCGGCCTACGAGCAGTACTTC. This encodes CAWSGGLAAYEQYF. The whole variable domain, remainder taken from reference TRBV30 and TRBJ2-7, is SQTIHQWPATLVQPVGSPLSLECTVEGTSNPNLYWYRQAAGRGLQLLFYSVGIGQISSEVPQNLSASRPQDRQFILSSKKLLLSDSGFYLCAWSGGLAAYEQYFGPGTRLTVT.

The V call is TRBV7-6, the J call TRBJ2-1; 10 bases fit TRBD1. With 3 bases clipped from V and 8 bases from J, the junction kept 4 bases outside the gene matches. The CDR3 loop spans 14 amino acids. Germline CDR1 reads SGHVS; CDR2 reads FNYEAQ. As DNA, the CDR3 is TGTGCCAGCAGCTTTGGACAGGGGGTGGATGAGCAGTTCTTC. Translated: CASSFGQGVDEQFF.

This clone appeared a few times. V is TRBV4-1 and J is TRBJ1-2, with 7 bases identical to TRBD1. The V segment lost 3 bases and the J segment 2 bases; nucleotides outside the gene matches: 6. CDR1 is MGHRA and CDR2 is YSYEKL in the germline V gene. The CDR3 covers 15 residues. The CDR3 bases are TGCGCCAGCAGCCAGGAGGCCAGGGGGAACTATGGCTACACCTTC. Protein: CASSQEARGNYGYTF.

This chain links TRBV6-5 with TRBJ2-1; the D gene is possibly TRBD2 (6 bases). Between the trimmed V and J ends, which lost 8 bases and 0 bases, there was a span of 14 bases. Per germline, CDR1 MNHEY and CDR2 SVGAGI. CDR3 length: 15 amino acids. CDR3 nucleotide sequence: TGTGCCAGCCGTCCTAGCGTCAACTCCTACAATGAGCAGTTCTTC. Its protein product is CASRPSVNSYNEQFF.

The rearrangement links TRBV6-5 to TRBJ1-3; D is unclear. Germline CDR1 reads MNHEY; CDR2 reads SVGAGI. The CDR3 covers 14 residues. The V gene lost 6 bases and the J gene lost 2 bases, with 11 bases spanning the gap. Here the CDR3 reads CASSLRFTGNTIYF. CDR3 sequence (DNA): TGTGCCAGCAGCCTCAGGTTTACTGGAAACACCATATATTTT.

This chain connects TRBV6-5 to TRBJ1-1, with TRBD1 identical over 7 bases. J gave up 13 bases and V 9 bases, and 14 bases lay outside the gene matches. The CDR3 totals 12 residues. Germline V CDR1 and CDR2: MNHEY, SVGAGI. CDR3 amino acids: CARSQFQGGDFF. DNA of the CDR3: TGTGCCAGAAGCCAGTTCCAGGGGGGAGATTTCTTT.

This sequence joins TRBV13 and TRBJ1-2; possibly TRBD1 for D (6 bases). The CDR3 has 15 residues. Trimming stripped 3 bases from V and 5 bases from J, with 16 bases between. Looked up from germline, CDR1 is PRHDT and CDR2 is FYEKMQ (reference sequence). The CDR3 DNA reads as TGTGCCAGCAGCTTGATCGGAAGGACAGATTATGGCTACACCTTC. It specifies CASSLIGRTDYGYTF.

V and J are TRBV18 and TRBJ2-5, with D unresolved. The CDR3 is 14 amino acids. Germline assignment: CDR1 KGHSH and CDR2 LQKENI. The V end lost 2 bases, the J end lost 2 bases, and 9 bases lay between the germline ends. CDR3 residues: CASSPGPPQETQYF. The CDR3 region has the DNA TGTGCCAGCTCACCAGGGCCACCTCAAGAGACCCAGTACTTC.

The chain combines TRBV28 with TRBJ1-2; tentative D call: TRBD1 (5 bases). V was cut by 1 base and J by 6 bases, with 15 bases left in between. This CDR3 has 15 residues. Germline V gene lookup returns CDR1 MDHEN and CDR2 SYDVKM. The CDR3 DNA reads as TGTGCCAGCAGTTTATCCACGGGGGACGGGGATGGCTACACCTTC. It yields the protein CASSLSTGDGDGYTF.

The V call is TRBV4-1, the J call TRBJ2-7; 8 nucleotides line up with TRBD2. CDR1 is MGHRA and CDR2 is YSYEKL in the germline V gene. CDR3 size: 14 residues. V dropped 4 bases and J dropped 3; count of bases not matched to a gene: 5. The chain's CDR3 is CASSPGTRLYEQYF. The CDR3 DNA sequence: TGCGCCAGCAGCCCCGGGACTAGACTCTACGAGCAGTACTTC.

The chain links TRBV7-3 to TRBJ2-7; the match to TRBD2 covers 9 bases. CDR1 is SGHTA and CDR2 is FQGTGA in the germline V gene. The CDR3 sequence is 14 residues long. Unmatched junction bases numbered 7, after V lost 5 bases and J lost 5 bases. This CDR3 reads CASSRSGSRNEQYF. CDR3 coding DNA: TGTGCCAGCAGCCGTAGCGGGAGCCGTAACGAGCAGTACTTC.

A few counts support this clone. CDR3 protein: CASSLGVLAGVSDEQFF. CDR3 nucleotides: TGTGCCAGCAGCTTAGGCGTTCTAGCGGGAGTATCCGATGAGCAGTTCTTC. The gene calls are TRBV11-2 and TRBJ2-1; TRBD2 matches at 10 bases. The length of the CDR3 is 17 residues. Germline V gene sequence: CDR1 SGHAT, CDR2 FQNNGV. V dropped 1 base and J dropped 8; count of bases not matched to a gene: 11. The whole variable domain, remainder taken from reference TRBV11-2 and TRBJ2-1, is EAGVAQSPRYKIIEKRQSVAFWCNPISGHATLYWYQQILGQGPKLLIQFQNNGVVDDSQLPKDRFSAERLKGVDSTLKIQPAKLEDSAVYLCASSLGVLAGVSDEQFFGPGTRLTVL.

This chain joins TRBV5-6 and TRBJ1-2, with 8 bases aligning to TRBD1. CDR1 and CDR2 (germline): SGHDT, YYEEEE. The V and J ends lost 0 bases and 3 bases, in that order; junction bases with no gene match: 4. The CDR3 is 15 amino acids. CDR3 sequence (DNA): TGTGCCAGCAGCTTGGGCGCGACAGGGGACTATGGCTACACCTTC. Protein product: CASSLGATGDYGYTF.

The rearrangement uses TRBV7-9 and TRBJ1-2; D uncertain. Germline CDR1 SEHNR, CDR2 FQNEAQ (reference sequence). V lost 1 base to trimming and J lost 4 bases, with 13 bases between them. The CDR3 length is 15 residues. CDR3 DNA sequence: TGTGCCAGCAGCTTAGGGGCCCTTTTCATCTATGGCTACACCTTC. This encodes CASSLGALFIYGYTF.

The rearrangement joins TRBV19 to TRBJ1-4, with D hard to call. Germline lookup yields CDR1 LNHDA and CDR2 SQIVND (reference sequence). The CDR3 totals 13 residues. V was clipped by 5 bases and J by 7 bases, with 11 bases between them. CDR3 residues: CASSPTGIEKLFF. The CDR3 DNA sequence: TGTGCCAGTAGTCCCACGGGGATTGAAAAACTGTTTTTT.

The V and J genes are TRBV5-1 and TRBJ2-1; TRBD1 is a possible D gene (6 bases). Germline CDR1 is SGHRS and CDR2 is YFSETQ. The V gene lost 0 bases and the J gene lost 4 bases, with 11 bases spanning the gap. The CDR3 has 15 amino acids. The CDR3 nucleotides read TGCGCCAGCAGCTTGGCAGGGGCCCTATACAATGAGCAGTTCTTC. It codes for CASSLAGALYNEQFF.

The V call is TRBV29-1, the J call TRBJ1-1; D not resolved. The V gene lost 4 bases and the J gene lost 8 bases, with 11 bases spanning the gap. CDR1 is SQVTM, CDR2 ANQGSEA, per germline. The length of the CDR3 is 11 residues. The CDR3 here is CSVGAETEAFF. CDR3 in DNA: TGCAGCGTTGGGGCCGAGACAGAAGCTTTCTTT.

The CDR3 loop reads CASSLGSTNTGELFF. The DNA of the CDR3 is TGTGCCAGCAGCTTAGGCAGTACGAACACCGGGGAGCTGTTTTTT. The V call is TRBV7-9, the J call TRBJ2-2; D is unresolved. The CDR3 is 15 amino acids. Germline V gene data show CDR1 as SEHNR and CDR2 as FQNEAQ (reference sequence). V shed 1 base and J shed 0 bases, with 6 bases lying between them.

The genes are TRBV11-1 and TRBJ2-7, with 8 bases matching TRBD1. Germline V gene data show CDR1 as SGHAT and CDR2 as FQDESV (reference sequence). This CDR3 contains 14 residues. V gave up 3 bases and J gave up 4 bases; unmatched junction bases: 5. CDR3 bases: TGTGCCAGCAGCTTCGGACAGGGCAGGTACGAGCAGTACTTC. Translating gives CASSFGQGRYEQYF. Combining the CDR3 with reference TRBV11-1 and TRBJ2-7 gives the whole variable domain EAEVAQSPRYKITEKSQAVAFWCDPISGHATLYWYRQILGQGPELLVQFQDESVVDDSQLPKDRFSAERLKGVDSTLKIQPAELGDSAMYLCASSFGQGRYEQYFGPGTRLTVT.

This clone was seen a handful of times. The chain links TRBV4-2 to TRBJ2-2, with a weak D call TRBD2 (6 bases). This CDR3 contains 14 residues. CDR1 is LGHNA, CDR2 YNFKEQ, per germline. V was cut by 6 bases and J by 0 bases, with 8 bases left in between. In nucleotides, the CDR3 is TGTGCCAGCAGGGCGGGGACGAACACCGGGGAGCTGTTTTTT. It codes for CASRAGTNTGELFF.

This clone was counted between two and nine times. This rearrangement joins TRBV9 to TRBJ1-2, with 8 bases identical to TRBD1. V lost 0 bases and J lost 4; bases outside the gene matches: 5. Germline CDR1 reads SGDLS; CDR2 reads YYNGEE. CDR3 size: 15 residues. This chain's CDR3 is CASSVAGTGIYGYTF. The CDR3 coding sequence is TGTGCCAGCAGCGTAGCTGGGACAGGCATCTATGGCTACACCTTC.

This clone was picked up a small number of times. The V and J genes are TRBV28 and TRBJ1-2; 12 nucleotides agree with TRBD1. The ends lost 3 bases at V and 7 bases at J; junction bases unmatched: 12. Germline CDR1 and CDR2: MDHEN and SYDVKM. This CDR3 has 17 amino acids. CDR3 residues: CASSFLVGDRGLLGYTF. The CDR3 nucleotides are TGTGCCAGCAGTTTCCTTGTTGGGGACAGGGGGCTTCTTGGCTACACCTTC.

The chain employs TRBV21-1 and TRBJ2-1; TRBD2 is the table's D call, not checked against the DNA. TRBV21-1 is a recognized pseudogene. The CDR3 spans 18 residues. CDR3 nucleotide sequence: TGTGCCAGCAGCAAAGTGGGGACACGACTAGCGGGGCTCAATGAGCAGTTCTTC. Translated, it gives CASSKVGTRLAGLNEQFF.

The chain's CDR3 is CASSSTTAGEQYF. As DNA, the CDR3 is TGTGCCAGTAGTAGTACGACGGCGGGAGAGCAGTACTTC. This chain connects TRBV19 to TRBJ2-7, with D perhaps TRBD2 (6 bases). Germline CDR1 reads LNHDA; CDR2 reads SQIVND (reference sequence). CDR3 length: 13 residues. The V gene lost 4 bases and the J gene lost 7 bases, with 14 bases spanning the gap.

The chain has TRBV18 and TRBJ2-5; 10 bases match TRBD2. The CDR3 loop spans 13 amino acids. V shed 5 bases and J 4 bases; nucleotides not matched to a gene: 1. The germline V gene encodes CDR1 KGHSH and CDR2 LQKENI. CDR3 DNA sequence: TGTGCCAGCTCATCTAGCGGGAGAGAGACCCAGTACTTC. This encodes CASSSSGRETQYF.

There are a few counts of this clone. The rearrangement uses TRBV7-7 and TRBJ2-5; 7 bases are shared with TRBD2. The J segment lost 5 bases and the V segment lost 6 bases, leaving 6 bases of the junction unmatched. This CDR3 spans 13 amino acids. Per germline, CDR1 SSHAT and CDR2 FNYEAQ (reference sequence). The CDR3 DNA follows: TGTGCCAGCAGTCGGACTAGGGTGGAGACCCAGTACTTC. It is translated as CASSRTRVETQYF.

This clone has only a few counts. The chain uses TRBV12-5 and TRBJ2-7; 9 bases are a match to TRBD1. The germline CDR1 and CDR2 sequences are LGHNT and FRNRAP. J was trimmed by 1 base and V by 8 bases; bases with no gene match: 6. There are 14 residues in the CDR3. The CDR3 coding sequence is TGTGCTAGTCTACAGGGGGCTAATTCCTACGAGCAGTACTTC. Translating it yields CASLQGANSYEQYF.

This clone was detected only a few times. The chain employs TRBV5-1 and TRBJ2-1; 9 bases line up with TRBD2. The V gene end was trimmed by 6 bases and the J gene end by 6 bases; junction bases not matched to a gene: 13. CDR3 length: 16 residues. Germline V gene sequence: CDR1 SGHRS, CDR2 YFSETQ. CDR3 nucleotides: TGCGCCAGCAAGAGTTCTGGGACTAGCATCCCCAATGAGCAGTTCTTC. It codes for CASKSSGTSIPNEQFF.

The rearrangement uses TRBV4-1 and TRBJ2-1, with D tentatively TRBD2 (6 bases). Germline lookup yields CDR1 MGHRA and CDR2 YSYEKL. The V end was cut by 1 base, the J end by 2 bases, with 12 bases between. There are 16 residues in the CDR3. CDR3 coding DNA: TGCGCCAGCAGCCAAGGGGGACTTGTTACCTACAATGAGCAGTTCTTC. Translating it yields CASSQGGLVTYNEQFF.